This T cell receptor beta chain was observed in a study of glioma-infiltrating T cells after dendritic cell vaccination. Study overall: Patients had newly diagnosed or recurrent glioblastoma and received dendritic cell vaccines. Monocyte-derived dendritic cells, cultured seven days with IL-4 and GM-CSF, were pulsed with autologous tumor lysate.

Only in-frame clones appear in the TCRdb table, and some are missing; sequencing was by immunoSEQ multiplex PCR. The repertoire includes just under 60,000 clones, about four fifths of them detected once, and around 16% sits in the top ten. The CDR3 is made up of 15 amino acids. Per the germline V gene, CDR1 is WSHSY and CDR2 is SAAADI. The V gene lost 7 bases and the J gene lost 0 bases, with 16 bases spanning the gap. Time point in this sample: after dendritic cell vaccination, including at tumor progression/relapse. All glioblastoma patients lacked an isocitrate dehydrogenase mutation. This TCR came from a human donor with glioblastoma. This specimen consisted of blood, obtained after dendritic cell vaccination. The chain recombines TRBV10-2 with TRBJ2-7; tentative D call: TRBD1 (6 bases). The CDR3 DNA follows: TGCGCCAGCAAGTGGTCACAGGGCCTCTCCTACGAGCAGTACTTC. Its protein product is CASKWSQGLSYEQYF.